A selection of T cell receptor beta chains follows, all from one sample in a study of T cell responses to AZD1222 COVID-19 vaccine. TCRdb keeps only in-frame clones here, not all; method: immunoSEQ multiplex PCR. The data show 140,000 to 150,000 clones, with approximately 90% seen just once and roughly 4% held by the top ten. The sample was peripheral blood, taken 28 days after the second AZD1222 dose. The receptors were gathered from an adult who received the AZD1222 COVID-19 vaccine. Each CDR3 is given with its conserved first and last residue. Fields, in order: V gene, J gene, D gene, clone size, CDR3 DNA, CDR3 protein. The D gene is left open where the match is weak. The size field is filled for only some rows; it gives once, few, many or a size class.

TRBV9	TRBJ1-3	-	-	TGTGCCAGCAGCGGGACCCACGGAGACACCATATATTTT	CASSGTHGDTIYF
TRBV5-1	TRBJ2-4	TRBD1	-	TGCGCCATTACGAGGAGGGACAGGGACAAAGAGGGGTCCAAAAACATTCAGTACTTC	CAITRRDRDKEGSKNIQYF
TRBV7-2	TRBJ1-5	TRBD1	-	TGTGCCAGCAGCTGGGGGGACAGGGCGGGTCAGCCCCAGCATTTT	CASSWGDRAGQPQHF
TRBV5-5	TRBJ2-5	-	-	TGTGCCAGCAGCCTGGTCGGTGGCAGGGGAACGGGAGAGACCCAGTACTTC	CASSLVGGRGTGETQYF
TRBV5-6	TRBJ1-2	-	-	TGTGCCAGCAGCTTCTGGGGTGGCTATGGCTACACCTTC	CASSFWGGYGYTF
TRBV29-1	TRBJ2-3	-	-	TGCAGCGTTGAGGAGGAAAACACAGATACGCAGTATTTT	CSVEEENTDTQYF
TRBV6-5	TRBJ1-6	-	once	TGTGCCAGCAGTTACCTACAGGGATCAAATTCACCCCTCCACTTT	CASSYLQGSNSPLHF
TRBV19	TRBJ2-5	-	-	TGTGCCAGTAGTATTCCGGGTCGAGAGACCCAGTACTTC	CASSIPGRETQYF
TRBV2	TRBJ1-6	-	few	TGTGCCAGCAGGGGTTGGGGCCCTAATTCACCCCTCCACTTT	CASRGWGPNSPLHF
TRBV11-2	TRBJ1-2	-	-	TGTGCCAGCAGGCGACTGTCCATTACTAACTATGGCTACACCTTC	CASRRLSITNYGYTF
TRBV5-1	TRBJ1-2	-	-	TGCGCCAGCCGATCAACGACAGATAACTATGGCTACACCTTC	CASRSTTDNYGYTF
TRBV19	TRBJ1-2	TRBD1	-	TGTGCCAGTGGTGGAGACAGGGGTGGAAACTATGGCTACACCTTC	CASGGDRGGNYGYTF
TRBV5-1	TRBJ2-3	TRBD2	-	TGCGCCAGCAGCCCTAAAGGACTAGCCGGGGTCACAGATACGCAGTATTTT	CASSPKGLAGVTDTQYF
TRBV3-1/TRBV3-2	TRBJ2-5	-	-	TGTGCCAGCAGCCAAGAAGGATTGGCGGGATGGTCGGAGACCCAGTACTTC	CASSQEGLAGWSETQYF
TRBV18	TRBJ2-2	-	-	TGTGCCAGCTCACCCTTTAGAGGGTCCGGGGAGCTGTTTTTT	CASSPFRGSGELFF
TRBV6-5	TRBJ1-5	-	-	TGTGCCAGCAGTTACCTTGGGCAGCCCCAGCATTTT	CASSYLGQPQHF
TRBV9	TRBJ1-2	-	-	TGTGCCAGCAGCGCCAACTCAGGGCGGAGCAACTATGGCTACACCTTC	CASSANSGRSNYGYTF
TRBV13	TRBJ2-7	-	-	TGTGCCAGCAGCCTGGGGCTTCGAAACGAGCAGTACTTC	CASSLGLRNEQYF
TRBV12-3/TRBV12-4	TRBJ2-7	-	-	TGTGCCAGCAGGGTAGGGCAGGGACTGTACTTC	CASRVGQGLYF
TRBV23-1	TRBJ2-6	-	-	TGCGCCAGCAGTCAATCCAAGGGTTGGACTGGGGCCAACGTCCTGACTTTC	CASSQSKGWTGANVLTF
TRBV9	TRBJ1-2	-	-	TGTGCCAGCAGCTCCAAGTTAGGGAGAGGCTTCCCCGCGGATGGCTACACCTTC	CASSSKLGRGFPADGYTF
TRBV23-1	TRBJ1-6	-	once	TGCGCCAGCAGTCCCCTCGGGGGGCAGGGGTCAGAGAGCTCCTATAATTCACCCCTCCACTTT	CASSPLGGQGSESSYNSPLHF
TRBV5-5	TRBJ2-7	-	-	TGTGCCAGCAGCTTCATCCCCTACGAGCAGTACTTC	CASSFIPYEQYF
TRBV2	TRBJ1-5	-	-	TGTGCCAGCAGTAAACAGGGCCCCGATCAGCCCCAGCATTTT	CASSKQGPDQPQHF
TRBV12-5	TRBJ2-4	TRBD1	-	TGTGCTAGTGGCCACGGGACAGGGGCGGGACTAGCCAAAAACATTCAGTACTTC	CASGHGTGAGLAKNIQYF
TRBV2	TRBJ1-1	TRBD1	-	TGTGCCAGCAGCCCGACAGGGATCCAGAACACTGAAGCTTTCTTT	CASSPTGIQNTEAFF
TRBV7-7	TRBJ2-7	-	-	TGTGCCAGCAGCTTTATCCCCGACTGGCCTGAGGACGAGCAGTACTTC	CASSFIPDWPEDEQYF
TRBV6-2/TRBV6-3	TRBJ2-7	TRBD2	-	TGTGCCAGCAGTTACAGGGGGACTAGCTCCTACGAGCAGTACTTC	CASSYRGTSSYEQYF
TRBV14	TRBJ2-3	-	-	TGTGCCAGCAGCGTCTTTGGGGGTGTGGATACGCAGTATTTT	CASSVFGGVDTQYF
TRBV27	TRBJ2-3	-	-	TGTGCCAGCAGTTTTGGTGGAAACACAGATACGCAGTATTTT	CASSFGGNTDTQYF
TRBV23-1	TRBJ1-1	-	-	TGCGCCGGCAGTCAAGCTGAAGCTTTCTTT	CAGSQAEAFF
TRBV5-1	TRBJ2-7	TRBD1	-	TGCGCCAGCAGCCTCCCGACAGGGGGTCTTCCCTACGAGCAGTACTTC	CASSLPTGGLPYEQYF
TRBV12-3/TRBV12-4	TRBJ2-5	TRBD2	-	TGTGCCAGCAGAGCCGGGGGGGTAGAGACCCAGTACTTC	CASRAGGVETQYF
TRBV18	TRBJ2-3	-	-	TGTGCCAGCTCACCAACGGGCACAGATACGCAGTATTTT	CASSPTGTDTQYF
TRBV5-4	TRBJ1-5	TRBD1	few	TGTGCCAGCAGCTCGGACAGGGGTCAGCCCCAGCATTTT	CASSSDRGQPQHF
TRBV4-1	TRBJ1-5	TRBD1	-	TGCGCCAGCAGCCGTATGCCGGGACAGGACAATCAGCCCCAGCATTTT	CASSRMPGQDNQPQHF
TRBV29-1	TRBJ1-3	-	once	TGCAGCGTTCCGTCCTCTGGAAACACCATATATTTT	CSVPSSGNTIYF
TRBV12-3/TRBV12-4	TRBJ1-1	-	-	TGTGCCAGCAGTAGGGACTTTGAAGCTTTCTTT	CASSRDFEAFF
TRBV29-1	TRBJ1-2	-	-	TGCAGCGTTGAGGGGTTCTATGGCTACACCTTC	CSVEGFYGYTF
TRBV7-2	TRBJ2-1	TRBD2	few	TGTGCCAGCAGCTTAGGAGTAGCGGGGGGTATCAATGAGCAGTTCTTC	CASSLGVAGGINEQFF
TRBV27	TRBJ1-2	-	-	TGTGCCAGCAGTTTAGGGGGGGGGTATGGCTACACCTTC	CASSLGGGYGYTF
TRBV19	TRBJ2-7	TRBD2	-	TGTGCCAGTAGTACGCTAGCGGGGGGGCCGTACGAGCAGTACTTC	CASSTLAGGPYEQYF
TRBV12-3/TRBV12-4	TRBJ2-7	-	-	TGTGCCAGCAGTTTTGACTCCTACGAGCAGTACTTC	CASSFDSYEQYF
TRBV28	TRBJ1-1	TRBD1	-	TGTGCCAGCAGTCTTTACAGGGGAGAAGCTTTCTTT	CASSLYRGEAFF
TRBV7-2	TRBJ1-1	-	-	TGTGCCAGCAGCTTATATATGGACAGAGAAGCTTTCTTT	CASSLYMDREAFF
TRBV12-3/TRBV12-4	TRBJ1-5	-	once	TGTGCCAGCAGTGATAGCAATCAGCCCCAGCATTTT	CASSDSNQPQHF
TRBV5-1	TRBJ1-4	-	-	TGCGCCAGCAGCCCCCGCGGGGGGGGTGATCAAAAACTGTTTTTT	CASSPRGGGDQKLFF